The 21 T cell receptor beta chains presented below share a single source sample, sequenced in a study of identical twins. One entry per CDR3 protein, called by TCRdb with MiXCR from the 5' RACE reads. The sample holds 520,000 or so distinct CDR3 sequences, roughly a fifth seen once. This sample was also put to use in a study of T cells expressing NK-cell markers.

The source material was CD4+ T cells sorted from blood. The receptors come from a woman younger than 35 in good health.

The chain joins TRBV4-2 to TRBJ2-5; D might be TRBD2 (6 bases). There are 14 residues in the CDR3. V was clipped by 1 base and J by 4 bases, with 10 bases between them. Germline CDR1 reads LGHNA; CDR2 reads YNFKEQ. CDR3 protein: CASSQGTNPETQYF. The CDR3 bases are TGTGCCAGCAGCCAAGGGACTAACCCAGAGACCCAGTACTTC.

The chain combines TRBV15 with TRBJ2-5; D unclear. The CDR3 is 12 amino acids. With 5 bases removed from V and 5 bases from J, the gap between germline ends came to 9 bases. Per germline, CDR1 LNHNV and CDR2 YYDKDF (reference sequence). CDR3 in DNA: TGTGCCACCAGCGCCCTGAGGGAGACCCAGTACTTC. Translation: CATSALRETQYF.

The rearrangement joins TRBV6-2 or TRBV6-3 to TRBJ2-6; a possible D gene is TRBD1 (6 bases). Per the germline V gene, CDR1 is MNHEY and CDR2 is SVGEGT. Between the trimmed V and J ends, which lost 5 bases and 2 bases, there was a span of 10 bases. The CDR3 length is 15 residues. The CDR3 sequence is CASSRTGTGANVLTF. DNA of the CDR3: TGTGCCAGCAGTAGAACAGGGACTGGGGCCAACGTCCTGACTTTC.

V gene TRBV5-1 combines with J gene TRBJ2-1, with D possibly being TRBD1 or TRBD2 (7 bases each). Trimming removed 4 bases at V and 0 bases at J, with 11 bases between. The CDR3 spans 15 residues. Per the germline V gene, CDR1 is SGHRS and CDR2 is YFSETQ. The CDR3 sequence: CASSAGDSSYNEQFF. The CDR3 DNA sequence: TGCGCCAGCAGCGCGGGGGACAGCTCCTACAATGAGCAGTTCTTC.

This clonotype was detected a few times. The rearrangement joins TRBV7-2 to TRBJ2-5; D not resolved. Germline-derived CDR1 and CDR2 are SGHTA and FQGNSA. Trimming stripped 5 bases from V and 1 base from J, with 11 bases between. The CDR3 totals 14 residues. CDR3 residues: CASSIGRFQETQYF. The DNA of the CDR3 is TGTGCCAGCAGCATTGGACGGTTCCAAGAGACCCAGTACTTC. Full variable domain (outside the CDR3, taken from reference TRBV7-2 and TRBJ2-5): GAGVSQSPSNKVTEKGKDVELRCDPISGHTALYWYRQSLGQGLEFLIYFQGNSAPDKSGLPSDRFSAERTGGSVSTLTIQRTQQEDSAVYLCASSIGRFQETQYFGPGTRLLVL.

A few counts support this clonotype. The chain joins TRBV10-3 to TRBJ2-3; 12 bases line up with TRBD2. Unmatched junction bases numbered 5, after V lost 11 bases and J lost 5 bases. This CDR3 is built from 13 residues. In germline, CDR1 is ENHRY, CDR2 SYGVKD. CDR3 in amino acids: CAASGRAEDTQYF. The DNA of the CDR3 is TGTGCCGCTAGCGGGAGGGCCGAAGATACGCAGTATTTT.

This clonotype occurred a few times. For the CDR3, the DNA is TGTGCCATCAGGGCATCTAGCGGGGGCGGCGGTGAGCAGTTCTTC. Protein product: CAIRASSGGGGEQFF. The chain couples TRBV10-3 to TRBJ2-1; 10 bases agree with TRBD2. The CDR3 contains 15 residues. V shed 6 bases, J shed 9 bases, and the junction held 11 bases outside the gene matches. Germline loops: CDR1 ENHRY, CDR2 SYGVKD.

This CDR3 is CASSLNGMSYEQYF. The CDR3 bases are TGTGCCAGCAGCTTAAACGGCATGTCCTACGAGCAGTACTTC. The chain recombines TRBV7-2 with TRBJ2-7, with D unresolved. The CDR3 length is 14 residues. Trimming left V 2 bases short and J 1 base short, with 9 bases between. Germline CDR1 reads SGHTA; CDR2 reads FQGNSA.

This clonotype has just a few counts. The rearrangement links TRBV20-1 to TRBJ2-1; D is ambiguous. CDR3 size: 13 residues. With 7 bases removed from V and 9 bases from J, the gap between germline ends came to 19 bases. Per the germline V gene, CDR1 is DFQATT and CDR2 is SNEGSKA (reference sequence). The CDR3 spells CSVSYVPGSEQFF. The CDR3 nucleotides read TGCAGTGTTTCATACGTCCCAGGTTCTGAGCAGTTCTTC.

This clonotype was observed many times. This chain links TRBV5-1 with TRBJ2-5, with no clear D. Germline V gene data show CDR1 as SGHRS and CDR2 as YFSETQ. The CDR3 spans 14 residues. V was clipped by 5 bases and J by 1 base, with 12 bases between them. The DNA of the CDR3 is TGCGCCAGCAGTTCTGGGTCGGCCCAAGAGACCCAGTACTTC. It encodes CASSSGSAQETQYF.

V is TRBV9 and J is TRBJ2-2, with unresolved D. The CDR3 totals 15 residues. Trimming shortened V by 0 bases and J by 6 bases, and 12 bases separated the two germline ends. From germline, CDR1 is SGDLS and CDR2 YYNGEE. The CDR3 DNA reads TGTGCCAGCAGCGTAGTTCCAGCCGTCGCCGGGGAGCTGTTTTTT. It encodes CASSVVPAVAGELFF.

The chain uses TRBV12-5 and TRBJ2-7; tentative D call: TRBD2 (6 bases). Trimming stripped 0 bases from V and 0 bases from J, with 21 bases between. Germline-derived CDR1 and CDR2 are LGHNT and FRNRAP. There are 19 residues in the CDR3. The DNA of the CDR3 is TGTGCTAGTGGTTTGGTACGTTATCGGGGCGGGGCGAGCTCCTACGAGCAGTACTTC. Translation gives CASGLVRYRGGASSYEQYF.

The chain couples TRBV6-1 to TRBJ2-2, with 9 nucleotides matching TRBD1. The germline V gene encodes CDR1 MNHNS and CDR2 SASEGT. V was clipped by 6 bases and J by 2 bases; unmatched bases: 4. The CDR3 consists of 15 residues. CDR3 in amino acids: CASRWGQGNTGELFF. The CDR3 DNA reads as TGTGCCAGCAGATGGGGACAGGGCAACACCGGGGAGCTGTTTTTT.

V usage is TRBV29-1 and J usage is TRBJ2-7; D is possibly TRBD2 (6 bases). The CDR3 contains 14 residues. Germline CDR1 reads SQVTM; CDR2 reads ANQGSEA. Trimming took off 7 bases at V and 0 bases at J, with 16 bases between the two ends. CDR3 DNA: TGCAGCGCAACCCGACTAGGCAGCTCCTACGAGCAGTACTTC. It encodes CSATRLGSSYEQYF.

The chain carries TRBV12-5 and TRBJ2-3, with D tentatively TRBD2 (5 bases). The ends were cut back, 2 bases at V and 9 bases at J, with 15 bases in the middle. CDR1 and CDR2 from the germline V gene are LGHNT and FRNRAP. The CDR3 has 14 amino acids. The CDR3 region has the DNA TGTGCTAGTGGTTTGACCCACGGGATAAACACGCAGTATTTT. This gives the protein CASGLTHGINTQYF.

This clonotype was seen only a few times. This sequence joins TRBV15 and TRBJ1-2, with TRBD1 matching 10 bases. The J segment lost 10 bases and the V segment lost 6 bases, leaving 11 bases of the junction unmatched. The germline CDR1 and CDR2 sequences are LNHNV and YYDKDF (reference sequence). The CDR3 sequence is 14 residues long. Here the CDR3 reads CATRLGGDRGTYTF. DNA for the CDR3: TGTGCCACCAGGCTCGGGGGGGACAGGGGCACCTACACCTTC.

This clonotype has a handful of counts. The chain has TRBV20-1 and TRBJ2-1; no firm D call. V dropped 2 bases and J dropped 7 bases, with 12 bases sitting between them. Germline V gene lookup returns CDR1 DFQATT and CDR2 SNEGSKA (reference sequence). The CDR3 runs 13 residues. CDR3 in amino acids: CSARSPLRNEQFF. CDR3 DNA sequence: TGCAGTGCTAGATCGCCGCTCCGAAATGAGCAGTTCTTC.

J is TRBJ2-1 and V is TRBV6-2 or TRBV6-3; possible D gene TRBD2, 6 bases. CDR1 MNHEY and CDR2 SVGEGT come from the germline V gene. V was shortened by 5 bases and J by 4 bases, with 18 bases between the two germline ends. This CDR3 is built from 16 residues. This CDR3 is CASSHRRPGTYNEQFF. The CDR3 DNA reads as TGTGCCAGCAGTCACCGACGACCCGGGACTTACAATGAGCAGTTCTTC.

This rearrangement joins TRBV29-1 to TRBJ1-5; TRBD1 agrees at 8 bases. The CDR3 is 11 amino acids. Trimming cost V 4 bases and J 13 bases; bases outside gene matches: 6. Germline loops: CDR1 SQVTM, CDR2 ANQGSEA. In DNA form, the CDR3 reads TGCAGCGTTGGGACAGGGCTTGGACAGCATTTT. Translation gives CSVGTGLGQHF.

This clonotype was found once. The genes are TRBV3-1 and TRBJ2-1, with D perhaps being TRBD1 or TRBD2 (5 bases each). CDR1 and CDR2 from the germline V gene are LGHDT and YNNKEL (reference sequence). This CDR3 has 14 amino acids. Trimming removed 1 base at V and 9 bases at J, with 13 bases between. CDR3 in amino acids: CASSQGGDGGEQFF. In DNA form, the CDR3 reads TGTGCCAGCAGCCAAGGAGGGGACGGCGGTGAGCAGTTCTTC.

This chain uses TRBV11-2 with TRBJ1-4; 8 nucleotides line up with TRBD1. J lost 7 bases, V lost 5 bases, and 9 bases had no gene match. Germline assignment: CDR1 SGHAT and CDR2 FQNNGV. This CDR3 comprises 15 residues. The CDR3 here is CASSRRGQDGEKLFF. The CDR3 bases are TGTGCCAGCAGCCGGAGGGGACAGGACGGTGAAAAACTGTTTTTT.